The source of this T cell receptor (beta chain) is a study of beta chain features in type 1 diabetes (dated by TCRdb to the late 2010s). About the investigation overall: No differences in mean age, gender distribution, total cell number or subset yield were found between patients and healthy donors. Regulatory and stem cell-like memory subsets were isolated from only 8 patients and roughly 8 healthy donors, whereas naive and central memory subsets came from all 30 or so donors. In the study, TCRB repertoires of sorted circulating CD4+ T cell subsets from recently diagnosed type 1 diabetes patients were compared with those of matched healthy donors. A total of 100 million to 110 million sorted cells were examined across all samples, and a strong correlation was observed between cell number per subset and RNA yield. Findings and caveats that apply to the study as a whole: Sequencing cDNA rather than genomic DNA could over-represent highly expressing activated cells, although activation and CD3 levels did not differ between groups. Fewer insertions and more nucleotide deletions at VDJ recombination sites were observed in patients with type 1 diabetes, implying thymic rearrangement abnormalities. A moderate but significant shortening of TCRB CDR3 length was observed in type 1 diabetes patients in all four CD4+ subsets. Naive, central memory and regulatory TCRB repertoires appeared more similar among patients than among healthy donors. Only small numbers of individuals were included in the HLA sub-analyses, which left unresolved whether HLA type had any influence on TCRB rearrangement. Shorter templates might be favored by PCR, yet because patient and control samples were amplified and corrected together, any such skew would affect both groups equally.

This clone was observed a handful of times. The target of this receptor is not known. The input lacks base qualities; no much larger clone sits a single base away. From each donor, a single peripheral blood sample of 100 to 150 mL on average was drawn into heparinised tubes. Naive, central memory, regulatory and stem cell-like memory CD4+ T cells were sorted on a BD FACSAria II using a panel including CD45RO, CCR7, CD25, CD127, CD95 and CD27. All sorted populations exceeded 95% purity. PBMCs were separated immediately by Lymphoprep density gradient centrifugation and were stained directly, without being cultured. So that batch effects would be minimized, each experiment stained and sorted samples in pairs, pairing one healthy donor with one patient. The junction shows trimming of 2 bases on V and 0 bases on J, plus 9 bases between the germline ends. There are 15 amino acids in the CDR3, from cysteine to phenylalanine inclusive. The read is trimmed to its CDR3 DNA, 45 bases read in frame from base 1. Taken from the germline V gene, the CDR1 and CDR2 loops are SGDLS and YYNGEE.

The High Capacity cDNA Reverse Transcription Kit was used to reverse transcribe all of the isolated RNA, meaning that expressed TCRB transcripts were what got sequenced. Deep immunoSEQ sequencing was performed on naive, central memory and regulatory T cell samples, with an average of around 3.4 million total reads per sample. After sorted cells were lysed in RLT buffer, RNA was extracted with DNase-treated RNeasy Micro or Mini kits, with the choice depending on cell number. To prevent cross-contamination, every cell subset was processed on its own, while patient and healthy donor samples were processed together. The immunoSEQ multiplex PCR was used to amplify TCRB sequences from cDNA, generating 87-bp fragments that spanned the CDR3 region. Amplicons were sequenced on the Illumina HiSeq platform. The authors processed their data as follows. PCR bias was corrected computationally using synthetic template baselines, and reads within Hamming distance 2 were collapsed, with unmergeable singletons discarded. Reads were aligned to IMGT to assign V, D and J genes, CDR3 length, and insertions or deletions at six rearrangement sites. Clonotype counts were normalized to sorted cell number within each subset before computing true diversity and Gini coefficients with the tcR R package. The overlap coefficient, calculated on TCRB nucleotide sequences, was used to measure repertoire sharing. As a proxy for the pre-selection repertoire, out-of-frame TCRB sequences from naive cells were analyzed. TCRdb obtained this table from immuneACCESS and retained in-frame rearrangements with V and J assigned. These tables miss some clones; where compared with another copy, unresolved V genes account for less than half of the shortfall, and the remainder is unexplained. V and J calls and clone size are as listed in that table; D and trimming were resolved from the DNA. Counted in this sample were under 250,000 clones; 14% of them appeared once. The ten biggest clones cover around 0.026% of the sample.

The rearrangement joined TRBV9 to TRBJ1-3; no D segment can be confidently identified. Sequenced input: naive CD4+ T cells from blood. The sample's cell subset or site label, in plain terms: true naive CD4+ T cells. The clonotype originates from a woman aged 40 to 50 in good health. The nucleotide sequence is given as TGTGCCAGCAGCGTGGGAGGGAGCTCTGGAAACACCATATATTTT. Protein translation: CASSVGGSSGNTIYF. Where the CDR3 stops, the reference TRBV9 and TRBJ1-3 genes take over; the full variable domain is DSGVTQTPKHLITATGQRVTLRCSPRSGDLSVYWYQQSLDQGLQFLIQYYNGEERAKGNILERFSAQQFPDLHSELNLSSLELGDSALYFCASSVGGSSGNTIYFGEGSWLTVV.